This TCR beta chain derives from a study of shared clonotypes between healthy human individuals. Genomic DNA belonging to each subset was distributed in equal measure over several immunoSEQ plates. Profiled with immunoSEQ multiplex PCR; TCRdb holds only in-frame clones, not every one. This repertoire shows just over 2,000,000 clones, about 95% found once; its top ten account for 0.9% to 1.3%. CD45RO-negative CD8 cells positively selected for CCR7 made up the naive population, which excluded terminally differentiated effector memory CD45RA+ cells. Germline assignment: CDR1 SGHRS and CDR2 YFSETQ. V lost 3 bases to trimming and J lost 7 bases, with 13 bases between them. The CDR3 loop spans 13 amino acids.

The material sequenced was naive CD8+ T cells sorted from blood. The rearrangement uses TRBV5-1 and TRBJ1-2; D unclear. This receptor was identified in a man younger than 35 in good health. The CDR3 coding sequence is TGCGCCAGCAGCTCAGGCCCGGGTTCTGGCTACACCTTC. This encodes CASSSGPGSGYTF.